These 2 T cell receptor beta chains were all obtained from the same sample, sequenced in a study of vaccination and CD4 T cells after COVID-19. Cultured CD4+ T cell DNA was sequenced using the Oncomine TCR Beta short-read assay. One entry per CDR3 protein results from TCRdb running MiXCR on the PCR reads. The data show about 23,000 distinct CDR3 sequences, 44% seen once. No antigen has been assigned to these receptors. Treatment given: 10-day PBMC culture with coronavirus spike peptide pools or control peptides (ViraFEST assay). This specimen was CD4+ T cells from blood, cultured in vitro, taken before SARS-CoV-2 vaccination. These receptor sequences come from a human donor who received a COVID-19 vaccine.

The CDR3 bases are TGCAGTGTCAAAAGGGAGAATTCACCCCTCCACTTT. This codes for CSVKRENSPLHF. The chain uses TRBV20-1 and TRBJ1-6; no clear D gene. Germline CDR1 and CDR2: DFQATT and SNEGSKA (reference sequence). Deletions cut 7 bases from V and 7 bases from J, with 11 bases between. The CDR3 has 12 residues.

The chain joins TRBV11-2 to TRBJ2-3; TRBD2 matches 8 bases. Germline assignment: CDR1 SGHAT and CDR2 FQNNGV. The CDR3 length is 18 residues. V lost 1 base to trimming and J lost 3 bases; unmatched junction nucleotides: 12. CDR3 amino acids: CASSLGEGERGWTDTQYF. CDR3 DNA: TGTGCCAGCAGCTTAGGAGAGGGGGAGCGGGGGTGGACAGATACGCAGTATTTT.